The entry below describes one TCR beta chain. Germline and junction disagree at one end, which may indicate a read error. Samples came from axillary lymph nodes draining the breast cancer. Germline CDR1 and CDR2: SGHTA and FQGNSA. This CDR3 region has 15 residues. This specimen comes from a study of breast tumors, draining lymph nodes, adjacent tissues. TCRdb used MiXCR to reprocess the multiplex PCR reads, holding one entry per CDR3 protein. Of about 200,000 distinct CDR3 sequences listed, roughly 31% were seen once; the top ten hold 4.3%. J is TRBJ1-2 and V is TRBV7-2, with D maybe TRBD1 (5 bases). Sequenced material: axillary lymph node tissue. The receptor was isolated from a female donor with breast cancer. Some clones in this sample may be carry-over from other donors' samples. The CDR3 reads CASSSSWGLSYGYPF. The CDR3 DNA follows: TGTGCCAGCAGCTCGTCCTGGGGACTCAGCTATGGCTACCCCTTC.